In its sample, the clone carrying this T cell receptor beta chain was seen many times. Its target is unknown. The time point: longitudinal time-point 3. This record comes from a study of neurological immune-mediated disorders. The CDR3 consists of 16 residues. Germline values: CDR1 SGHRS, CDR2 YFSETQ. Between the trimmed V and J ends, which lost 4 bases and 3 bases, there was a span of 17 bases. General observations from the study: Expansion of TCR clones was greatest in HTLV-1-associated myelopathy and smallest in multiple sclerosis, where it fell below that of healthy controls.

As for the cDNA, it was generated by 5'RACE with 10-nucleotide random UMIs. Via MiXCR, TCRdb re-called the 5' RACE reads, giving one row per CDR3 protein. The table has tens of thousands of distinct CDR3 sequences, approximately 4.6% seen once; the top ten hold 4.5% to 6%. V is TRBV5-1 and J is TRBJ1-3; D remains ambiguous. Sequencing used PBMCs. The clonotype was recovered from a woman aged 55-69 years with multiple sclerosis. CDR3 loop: CASSVGNGGFGNTIYF. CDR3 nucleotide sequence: TGCGCCAGCAGCGTGGGCAACGGTGGCTTTGGAAACACCATATATTTT.